Below are 4 T cell receptor beta chains sequenced from a single sample in a study of shared clonotypes between healthy human individuals. Profiled with immunoSEQ multiplex PCR; TCRdb holds only in-frame clones, not every one. The sample includes about 2.4 million clones, 80% to 95% of them seen just once. Source material: naive CD4+ T cells from PBMCs. Noted subset: CD45RA+ positively selected. These receptors were collected from a man younger than 35 in good health. Some clones in this sample may be carry-over from other donors' samples.

This clone is a singleton in its sample. V and J are TRBV28 and TRBJ1-2, with a weak D call TRBD1 (6 bases). Trimming pared 5 bases from V and 4 bases from J, leaving 14 bases between. The CDR3 loop spans 14 amino acids. Per germline, CDR1 MDHEN and CDR2 SYDVKM. Here the CDR3 reads CASSPGPRGYGYTF. CDR3 coding DNA: TGTGCCAGCAGTCCCGGCCCCAGGGGCTATGGCTACACCTTC.

V and J are TRBV11-2 and TRBJ2-7, with 9 bases lining up with TRBD1. The germline CDR1 and CDR2 sequences are SGHAT and FQNNGV. The trim removed 0 bases at V and 2 bases at J, leaving 5 bases unmatched. This CDR3 comprises 16 residues. The CDR3 region has the DNA TGTGCCAGCAGCTTAGAGGGACAGGGCCTCACCTACGAGCAGTACTTC. It yields the protein CASSLEGQGLTYEQYF. Full variable domain (rest looked up from reference TRBV11-2 and TRBJ2-7): EAGVAQSPRYKIIEKRQSVAFWCNPISGHATLYWYQQILGQGPKLLIQFQNNGVVDDSQLPKDRFSAERLKGVDSTLKIQPAKLEDSAVYLCASSLEGQGLTYEQYFGPGTRLTVT.

As regards this clone: This same CDR3 is encoded by further DNA sequences in the sample. The chain is built from TRBV20-1 and TRBJ1-1, with D unresolved. V was cut by 6 bases and J by 1 base, with 6 bases left in between. Per the germline V gene, CDR1 is DFQATT and CDR2 is SNEGSKA (reference sequence). The length of the CDR3 is 11 residues. The CDR3, as DNA: TGCAGTGCCTCGGGGAACACTGAAGCTTTCTTT. Its protein product is CSASGNTEAFF.

Points on this clone: In the same sample, other DNA sequences code for this CDR3. The chain combines TRBV6-5 with TRBJ2-7; D unresolved. The germline V and J ends were trimmed by 0 bases and 3 bases, with 6 bases remaining between them. Looked up from germline, CDR1 is MNHEY and CDR2 is SVGAGI. The CDR3 contains 13 residues. CDR3 nucleotide sequence: TGTGCCAGCAGTTACTCGAGTAGCTACGAGCAGTACTTC. This translates into CASSYSSSYEQYF.